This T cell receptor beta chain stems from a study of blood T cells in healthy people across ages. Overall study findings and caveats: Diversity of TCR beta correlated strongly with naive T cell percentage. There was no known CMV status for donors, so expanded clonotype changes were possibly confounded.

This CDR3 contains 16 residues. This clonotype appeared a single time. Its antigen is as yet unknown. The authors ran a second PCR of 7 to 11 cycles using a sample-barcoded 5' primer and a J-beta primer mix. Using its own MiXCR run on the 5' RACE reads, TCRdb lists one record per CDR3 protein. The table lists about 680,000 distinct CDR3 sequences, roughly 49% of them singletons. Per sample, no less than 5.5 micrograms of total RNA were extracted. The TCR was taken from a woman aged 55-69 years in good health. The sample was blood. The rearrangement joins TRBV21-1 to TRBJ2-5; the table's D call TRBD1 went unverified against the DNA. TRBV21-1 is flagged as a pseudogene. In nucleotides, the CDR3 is TGTGCCAGCGGCGCTAGGATATCGCCAGGGAAAGAGACCCAGTACTTC. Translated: CASGARISPGKETQYF.